Each of the 15 T cell receptor beta chains below was sequenced from the same sample in a study of T cells in Graves' hyperthyroidism and ophthalmopathy. TCR beta CDR3 sequences were amplified from RNA transcripts. With the HTBI primer set, the TCR CDR3 went through a first round of RT-PCR. MiXCR, applied by TCRdb to the multiplex PCR reads, yields one record per CDR3 protein. The sample includes around 690,000 distinct CDR3 sequences, around 15% of them seen just once. Sequenced sample: blood. The receptors originated from a man aged 50-59 years with Graves' hyperthyroidism.

This clonotype was observed many times. The gene calls are TRBV28 and TRBJ2-4; 11 positions match TRBD2. The V and J ends lost 0 bases and 0 bases, in that order; junction bases with no gene match: 4. This CDR3 has 18 residues. Germline CDR1 and CDR2: MDHEN and SYDVKM. CDR3 sequence: CASSLWTSGTVAKNIQYF. Here the CDR3 DNA reads TGTGCCAGCAGTTTATGGACTAGCGGGACCGTAGCCAAAAACATTCAGTACTTC. Full variable domain (outside the CDR3, taken from reference TRBV28 and TRBJ2-4): DVKVTQSSRYLVKRTGEKVFLECVQDMDHENMFWYRQDPGLGLRLIYFSYDVKMKEKGDIPEGYSVSREKKERFSLILESASTNQTSMYLCASSLWTSGTVAKNIQYFGAGTRLSVL.

This clonotype was observed many times. The chain carries TRBV11-2 and TRBJ2-1, with TRBD2 as a possible D gene (5 bases). V was clipped by 6 bases and J by 0 bases, with 12 bases between them. Per germline, CDR1 SGHAT and CDR2 FQNNGV. There are 15 residues in the CDR3. The CDR3 spells CASSSVGSSYNEQFF. The CDR3 DNA reads as TGTGCCAGCAGTTCCGTGGGGAGCTCCTACAATGAGCAGTTCTTC. The full variable domain, with the rest looked up from reference TRBV11-2 and TRBJ2-1, is EAGVAQSPRYKIIEKRQSVAFWCNPISGHATLYWYQQILGQGPKLLIQFQNNGVVDDSQLPKDRFSAERLKGVDSTLKIQPAKLEDSAVYLCASSSVGSSYNEQFFGPGTRLTVL.

This clonotype has a count of ten or more. This chain connects TRBV12-3 or TRBV12-4 to TRBJ2-5, with 9 bases aligning to TRBD1. This CDR3 has 15 amino acids. J gave up 1 base and V 7 bases, and 7 bases lay outside the gene matches. For the CDR3, the DNA is TGTGCCAGCAACGTAGGGACAGGGCGCCAAGAGACCCAGTACTTC. Translated, it gives CASNVGTGRQETQYF.

This chain's CDR3 is CSARDLGIEAFF. For the CDR3, the DNA is TGCAGTGCTAGAGATTTAGGGATTGAAGCTTTCTTT. V usage is TRBV20-1 and J usage is TRBJ1-1; D is unclear. This CDR3 spans 12 amino acids. Trimming shortened V by 0 bases and J by 7 bases, and 9 bases separated the two germline ends. Per the germline V gene, CDR1 is DFQATT and CDR2 is SNEGSKA (reference sequence).

On this clonotype itself: This could be a read error, since a much larger clone is one nucleotide away. The chain couples TRBV5-1 to TRBJ1-2, with D hard to call. The CDR3 spans 13 residues. V was shortened by 4 bases and J by 8 bases, with 15 bases between the two germline ends. Per germline, CDR1 SGHRS and CDR2 YFSETQ. CDR3 in DNA: TGCGCCAGCAGCCCGGGGAGGCTTGAGGGCTACACCTTC. It yields the protein CASSPGRLEGYTF.

As to this clonotype: An end of the junction does not agree with germline; a read error may underlie this. The chain has TRBV12-3 or TRBV12-4 and TRBJ1-5; D may be TRBD1 (5 bases). The CDR3 loop spans 14 amino acids. CDR3 in amino acids: CASRLGAGNQPQHF. For the CDR3, the DNA is TGTGCCAGCAGGTTAGGGGCCGGGAATCAGCCCCAGCATTTT.

The rearrangement links TRBV2 to TRBJ1-5; D perhaps matches TRBD1 (6 bases). This CDR3 is 15 amino acids long. Germline assignment: CDR1 SNHLY and CDR2 FYNNEI. V lost 6 bases and J 3 bases, leaving 15 bases between the germline ends. The CDR3 sequence is CASSLQGPANQPQHF. In DNA, the CDR3 is TGTGCCAGCAGCCTACAGGGTCCGGCCAATCAGCCCCAGCATTTT.

This clonotype was counted only a few times. The chain uses TRBV28 and TRBJ2-2, with TRBD2 matching 7 bases. Germline CDR1 and CDR2: MDHEN and SYDVKM. The CDR3 covers 13 residues. J gave up 1 base and V 8 bases, and 1 base lay outside the gene matches. The CDR3 loop is CASRGGNTGELFF. The CDR3, as DNA: TGTGCCAGCCGCGGGGGGAACACCGGGGAGCTGTTTTTT.

This clonotype was seen repeatedly, ten times or more. The CDR3 coding sequence is TGTGCCAGCAGTAAAGGACAGGGCGGTAATGAAAAACTGTTTTTT. It is translated as CASSKGQGGNEKLFF. The V call is TRBV28, the J call TRBJ1-4, with 8 positions matching TRBD1. The CDR3 spans 15 residues. The germline CDR1 and CDR2 sequences are MDHEN and SYDVKM. V shed 5 bases, J shed 4 bases, and the junction held 6 bases outside the gene matches.

The chain has TRBV6-1 and TRBJ2-5, with 8 positions matching TRBD1. The junction had 6 bases not matched to a gene; V was cut back by 10 bases and J by 2 bases. Germline CDR1 is MNHNS and CDR2 is SASEGT. The CDR3 is 13 amino acids. The CDR3 region has the DNA TGTGCCACTCTAACAGGGGGACAAGAGACCCAGTACTTC. Translated: CATLTGGQETQYF.

This clonotype was seen many times. Here the CDR3 reads CASSPGQGYKAFF. The CDR3 nucleotides are TGTGCCAGCAGTCCGGGACAGGGATACAAAGCTTTCTTT. The genes are TRBV27 and TRBJ1-1, with 9 positions matching TRBD1. Germline V gene sequence: CDR1 MNHEY, CDR2 SMNVEV (reference sequence). V trimming: 5 bases; J trimming: 9 bases; junction bases outside the gene matches: 7. The CDR3 runs 13 residues.

The J gene is TRBJ2-3, the V gene TRBV5-1; 8 nucleotides agree with TRBD1. Germline V gene sequence: CDR1 SGHRS, CDR2 YFSETQ. There are 15 residues in the CDR3. Trimming at V came to 2 bases and at J to 2 bases, leaving 4 bases not matched to a gene. The CDR3 coding sequence is TGCGCCAGCAGCTTCCGGGACAGGCACACAGATACGCAGTATTTT. As protein: CASSFRDRHTDTQYF.

The chain couples TRBV7-9 to TRBJ2-2, with 7 positions matching TRBD2. The germline gives CDR1 SEHNR, CDR2 FQNEAQ (reference sequence). J was trimmed by 10 bases and V by 2 bases; bases with no gene match: 10. This CDR3 comprises 15 residues. The CDR3 is CASSLRLAEGKELFF. The CDR3 nucleotides read TGTGCCAGCAGCTTAAGGCTAGCGGAGGGAAAGGAGCTGTTTTTT.

The table lists this clonotype with many counts. The gene calls are TRBV7-2 and TRBJ2-3, with D possibly being TRBD2 (5 bases). The CDR3 is 15 amino acids. V was clipped by 5 bases and J by 2 bases, with 14 bases between them. CDR1 is SGHTA and CDR2 is FQGNSA in the germline V gene. The chain's CDR3 is CASSPARGYTDTQYF. In DNA form, the CDR3 reads TGTGCCAGCAGCCCAGCCCGGGGTTACACAGATACGCAGTATTTT.

About this clonotype: A much larger clone is a single base away; this may be a read error. Lacking the conserved final phenylalanine or tryptophan, this CDR3 likely reflects a read error. The chain links TRBV11-2 to TRBJ1-4; tentatively, D is TRBD1 (5 bases). CDR1 is SGHAT, CDR2 FQNNGV, per germline. The CDR3 extends over 14 amino acids. The V end lost 5 bases, the J end lost 5 bases, and 12 bases lay between the germline ends. DNA of the CDR3: TGTGCCAGCAGCCCCCAGAGGGGAAATGAAAAACTGTTTTCT. Amino acids: CASSPQRGNEKLFS.